A selection of T cell receptor beta chains follows, all from one sample in a study of cytotoxic CD8 clonotypes in ibrutinib-treated CLL. The method was immunoSEQ multiplex PCR; TCRdb's version includes in-frame clones alone and lacks a portion of them. The data hold 130,000 to 150,000 clones, with around 93% observed a single time. This specimen was PBMCs, taken after 12 months of ibrutinib treatment. The receptors shown here come from a human donor with chronic lymphocytic leukemia. Both conserved end residues are trimmed from each CDR3. Rows give clone size only sometimes, using once, few, many, or a class for an expanded clone.

v_call clone_size cdr3_aa
TRBV7-9 NA ASSLASGNYEQY
TRBV10-3 NA AIRESYEQY
TRBV11-2 NA ASSVMGRDADTQY
TRBV6-5 NA ASSSLGAYGYT
TRBV7-9 NA ASSAKGTGKDTGELF
TRBV7-3 NA ASSLDGISYNEQF
TRBV4-1 NA ASSQDKVDNEQF
TRBV6-1 NA ASSDSGSVTYNEQF
TRBV28 NA ASTWVGNEDTQY
TRBV7-3 NA ASSLTRGLAGGEQF
TRBV7-6 NA ASSLGQGGTYEQY
TRBV13 NA ASSLASLSTDTQY
TRBV28 NA ASSLFGQGLSYEQY
TRBV5-4 once ASSFALAGAGELF
TRBV7-9 NA ASSPTGRNTIY
TRBV4-3 NA ASSQGDLYTEAF
TRBV18 NA ASSPRTGLASGNTIY
TRBV7-2 NA ASSRGQSGQPQH
TRBV28 NA ASSFLVSYNEQF
TRBV6-5 NA ASSGRMNTEAF
TRBV11-1 NA ASSPGQGAREQY
TRBV4-2 NA ASSQESGLAVSSYNEQF
TRBV7-2 once ASSRISGEPYEQY
TRBV28 NA ASSSKQGIGREQY
TRBV28 NA ASSFSGQVSTNEKLF
TRBV7-3 NA ASSLTGTGLNNEQF
TRBV5-4 NA ASSPYGVGTQY
TRBV27 NA ASSFQQGTATEAF
TRBV5-1 NA ASIRGAGRGLF
TRBV5-1 NA ASSFKLGSSYEQY
TRBV5-1 NA ASSLTGTNVLT
TRBV10-2 NA ASGGTGLSEAF
TRBV5-4 NA ASSLAKNTGELF
TRBV5-4 NA ASSKSGKTNNEQF
TRBV7-2 NA ASSLAKAGNEAPRSYEQY
TRBV5-1 NA ASSLGGYEQY
TRBV5-1 NA ASAATGTAGQPQH
TRBV15 NA ATSRGEVGLNEQF
TRBV4-1 NA ASSQGFLGSHPLEQY
TRBV14 NA ASSQNRGTRFGAF
TRBV30 NA AWRWAGPLDEQY
TRBV27 NA ASIPTGGRHNEQF
TRBV7-9 NA ASSPGPTNEQF
TRBV9 NA ASSGGLAAGSSYEQY
TRBV5-4 NA ASSLPAEQETQY
TRBV28 once ASSLSGGAVQETQY
TRBV4-1 NA ASSQDLTGGWDEQY
TRBV19 NA ASWKEGRGKTEAF
TRBV19 few ASSGSVLNTGELF
TRBV7-9 NA ASSSGHIGNQPQH
TRBV6-6 once ASSPGGQPQH
TRBV27 NA ASSLYRGVDGYT
TRBV7-9 NA ASSLAARLAGVEQY
TRBV18 NA ASSPDRSSYEQY
TRBV19 once ASSPKINIQY